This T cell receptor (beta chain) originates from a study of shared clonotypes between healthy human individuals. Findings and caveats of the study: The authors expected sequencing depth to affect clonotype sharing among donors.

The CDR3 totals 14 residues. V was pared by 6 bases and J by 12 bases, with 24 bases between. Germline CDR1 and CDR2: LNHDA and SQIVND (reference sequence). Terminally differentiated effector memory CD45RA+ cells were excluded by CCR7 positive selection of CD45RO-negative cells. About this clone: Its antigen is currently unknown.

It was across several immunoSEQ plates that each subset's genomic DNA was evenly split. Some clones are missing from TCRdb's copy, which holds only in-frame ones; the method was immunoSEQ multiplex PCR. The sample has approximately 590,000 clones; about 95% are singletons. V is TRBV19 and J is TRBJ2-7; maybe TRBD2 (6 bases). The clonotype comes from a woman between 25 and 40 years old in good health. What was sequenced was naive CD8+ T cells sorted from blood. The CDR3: CASSDVTGGEVLYF. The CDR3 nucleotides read TGTGCCAGTAGCGACGTGACCGGGGGAGAGGTTCTGTACTTC. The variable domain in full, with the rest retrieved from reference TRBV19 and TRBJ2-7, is DGGITQSPKYLFRKEGQNVTLSCEQNLNHDAMYWYRQDPGQGLRLIYYSQIVNDFQKGDIAEGYSVSREKKESFPLTVTSAQKNPTAFYLCASSDVTGGEVLYFGPGTRLTVT.